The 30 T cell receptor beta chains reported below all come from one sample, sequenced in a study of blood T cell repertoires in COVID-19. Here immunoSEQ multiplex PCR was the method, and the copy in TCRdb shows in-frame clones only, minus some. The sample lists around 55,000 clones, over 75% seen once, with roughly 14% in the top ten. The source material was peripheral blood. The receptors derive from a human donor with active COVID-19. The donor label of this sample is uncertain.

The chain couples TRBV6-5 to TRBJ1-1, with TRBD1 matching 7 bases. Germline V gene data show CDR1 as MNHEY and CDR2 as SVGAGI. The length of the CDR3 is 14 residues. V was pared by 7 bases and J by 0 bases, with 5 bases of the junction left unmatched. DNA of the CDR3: TGTGCCAGCATCGGGGACAGTATGAACACTGAAGCTTTCTTT. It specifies CASIGDSMNTEAFF.

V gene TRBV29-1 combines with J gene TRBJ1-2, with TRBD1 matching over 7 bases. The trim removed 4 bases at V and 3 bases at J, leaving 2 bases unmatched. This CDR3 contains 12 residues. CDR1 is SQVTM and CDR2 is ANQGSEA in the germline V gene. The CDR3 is CSVAQGDYGYTF. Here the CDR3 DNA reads TGCAGCGTTGCCCAGGGGGACTATGGCTACACCTTC.

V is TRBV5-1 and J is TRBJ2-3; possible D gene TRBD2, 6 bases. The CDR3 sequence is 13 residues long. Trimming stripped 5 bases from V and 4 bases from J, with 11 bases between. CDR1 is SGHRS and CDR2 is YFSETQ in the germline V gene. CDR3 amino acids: CASSSPGADTQYF. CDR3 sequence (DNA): TGCGCCAGCAGTAGCCCGGGGGCAGATACGCAGTATTTT.

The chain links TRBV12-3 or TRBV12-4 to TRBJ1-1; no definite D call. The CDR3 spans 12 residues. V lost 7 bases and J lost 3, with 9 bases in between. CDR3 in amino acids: CASNTDYTEAFF. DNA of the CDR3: TGTGCCAGCAACACGGACTACACTGAAGCTTTCTTT.

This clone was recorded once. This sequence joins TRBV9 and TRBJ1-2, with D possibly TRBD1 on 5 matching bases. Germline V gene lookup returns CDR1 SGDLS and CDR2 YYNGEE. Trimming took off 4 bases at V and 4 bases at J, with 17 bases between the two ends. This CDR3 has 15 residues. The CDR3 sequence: CASSRAGPGGYGYTF. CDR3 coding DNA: TGTGCCAGCAGCCGGGCGGGTCCGGGGGGCTATGGCTACACCTTC. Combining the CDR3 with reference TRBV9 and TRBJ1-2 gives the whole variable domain DSGVTQTPKHLITATGQRVTLRCSPRSGDLSVYWYQQSLDQGLQFLIQYYNGEERAKGNILERFSAQQFPDLHSELNLSSLELGDSALYFCASSRAGPGGYGYTFGSGTRLTVV.

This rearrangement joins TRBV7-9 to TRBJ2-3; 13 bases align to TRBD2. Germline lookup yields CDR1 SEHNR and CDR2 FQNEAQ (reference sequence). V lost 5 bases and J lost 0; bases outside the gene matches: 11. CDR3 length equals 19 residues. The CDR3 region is CASSMGLAGRASSTDTQYF. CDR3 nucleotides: TGTGCCAGCAGCATGGGACTAGCGGGAAGAGCCTCTAGCACAGATACGCAGTATTTT.

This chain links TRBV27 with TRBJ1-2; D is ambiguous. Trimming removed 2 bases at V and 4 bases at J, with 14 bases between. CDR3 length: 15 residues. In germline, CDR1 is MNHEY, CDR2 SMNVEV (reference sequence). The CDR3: CASSLIQNFPYGYTF. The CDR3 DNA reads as TGTGCCAGCAGTTTAATACAGAATTTTCCCTATGGCTACACCTTC.

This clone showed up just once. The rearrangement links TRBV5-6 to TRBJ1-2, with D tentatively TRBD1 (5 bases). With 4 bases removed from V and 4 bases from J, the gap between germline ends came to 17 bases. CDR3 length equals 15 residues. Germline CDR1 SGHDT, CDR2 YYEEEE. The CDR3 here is CASSRRDPAGYGYTF. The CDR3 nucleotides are TGTGCCAGCAGCCGGCGGGACCCTGCTGGCTATGGCTACACCTTC.

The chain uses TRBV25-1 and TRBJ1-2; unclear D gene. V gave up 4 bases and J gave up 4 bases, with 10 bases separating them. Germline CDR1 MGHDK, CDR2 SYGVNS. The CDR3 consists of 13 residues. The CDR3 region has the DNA TGTGCCAGCAGTGGAGATTTTGCCTATGGCTACACCTTC. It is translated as CASSGDFAYGYTF.

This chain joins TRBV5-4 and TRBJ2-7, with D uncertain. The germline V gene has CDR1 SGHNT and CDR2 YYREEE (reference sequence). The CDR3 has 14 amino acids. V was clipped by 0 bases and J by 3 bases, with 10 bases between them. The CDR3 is CASSLGAIGYEQYF. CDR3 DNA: TGTGCCAGCAGCTTGGGGGCAATCGGCTACGAGCAGTACTTC.

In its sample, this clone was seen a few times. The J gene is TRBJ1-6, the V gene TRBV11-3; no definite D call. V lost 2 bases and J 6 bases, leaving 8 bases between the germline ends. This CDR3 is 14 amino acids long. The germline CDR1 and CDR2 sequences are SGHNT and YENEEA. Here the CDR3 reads CASSLRGSNSPLHF. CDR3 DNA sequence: TGTGCCAGCAGCTTACGAGGGAGTAATTCACCCCTCCACTTT. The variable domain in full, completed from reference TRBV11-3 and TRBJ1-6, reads EAGVVQSPRYKIIEKKQPVAFWCNPISGHNTLYWYLQNLGQGPELLIRYENEEAVDDSQLPKDRFSAERLKGVDSTLKIQPAELGDSAVYLCASSLRGSNSPLHFGNGTRLTVT.

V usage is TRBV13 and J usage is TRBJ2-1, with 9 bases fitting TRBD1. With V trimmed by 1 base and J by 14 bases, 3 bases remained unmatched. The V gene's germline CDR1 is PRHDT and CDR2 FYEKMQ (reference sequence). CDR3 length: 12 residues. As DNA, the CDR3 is TGTGCCAGCAGCTTAGCCCGGACAGGGGAGTTCTTC. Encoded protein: CASSLARTGEFF. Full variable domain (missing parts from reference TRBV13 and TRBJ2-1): AAGVIQSPRHLIKEKRETATLKCYPIPRHDTVYWYQQGPGQDPQFLISFYEKMQSDKGSIPDRFSAQQFSDYHSELNMSSLELGDSALYFCASSLARTGEFFGPGTRLTVL.

CDR3 region: CSVGTWAHRGGIEKLFF. Here the CDR3 DNA reads TGCAGCGTTGGAACATGGGCCCATCGGGGGGGAATTGAAAAACTGTTTTTT. The V gene is TRBV29-1, the J gene TRBJ1-4, with a tentative D call TRBD1 (5 bases). The germline V and J ends were trimmed by 4 bases and 7 bases, with 25 bases remaining between them. Germline values: CDR1 SQVTM, CDR2 ANQGSEA. The CDR3 is 17 residues long. The complete variable domain, with remaining parts taken from reference TRBV29-1 and TRBJ1-4, reads SAVISQKPSRDICQRGTSLTIQCQVDSQVTMMFWYRQQPGQSLTLIATANQGSEATYESGFVIDKFPISRPNLTFSTLTVSNMSPEDSSIYLCSVGTWAHRGGIEKLFFGSGTQLSVL.

The CDR3 bases are TGCGCCAGCACGGGACTAGCGGGGGATGTCAATGAGCAGTTCTTC. Amino acids: CASTGLAGDVNEQFF. This chain joins TRBV5-1 and TRBJ2-1, with 14 bases lining up with TRBD2. The trim removed 6 bases at V and 6 bases at J, leaving 5 bases unmatched. There are 15 residues in the CDR3. From germline, CDR1 is SGHRS and CDR2 YFSETQ.

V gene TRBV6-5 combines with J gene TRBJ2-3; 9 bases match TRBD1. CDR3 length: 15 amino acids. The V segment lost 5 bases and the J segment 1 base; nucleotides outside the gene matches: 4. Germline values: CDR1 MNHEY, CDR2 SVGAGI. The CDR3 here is CASSPRTGGTDTQYF. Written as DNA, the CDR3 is TGTGCCAGCAGTCCCCGGACAGGGGGCACAGATACGCAGTATTTT.

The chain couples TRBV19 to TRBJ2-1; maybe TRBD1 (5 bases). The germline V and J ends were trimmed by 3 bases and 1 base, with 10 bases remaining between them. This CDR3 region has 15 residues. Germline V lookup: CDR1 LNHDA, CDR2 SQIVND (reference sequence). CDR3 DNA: TGTGCCAGTAGTATTGACAGACTTTCCTACAATGAGCAGTTCTTC. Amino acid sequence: CASSIDRLSYNEQFF.

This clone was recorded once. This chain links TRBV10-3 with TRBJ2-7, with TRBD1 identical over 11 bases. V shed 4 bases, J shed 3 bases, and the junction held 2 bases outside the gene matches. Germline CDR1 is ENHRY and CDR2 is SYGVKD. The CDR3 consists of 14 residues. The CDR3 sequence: CAISGGTGGYEQYF. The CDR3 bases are TGTGCCATCAGTGGTGGGACAGGGGGCTACGAGCAGTACTTC.

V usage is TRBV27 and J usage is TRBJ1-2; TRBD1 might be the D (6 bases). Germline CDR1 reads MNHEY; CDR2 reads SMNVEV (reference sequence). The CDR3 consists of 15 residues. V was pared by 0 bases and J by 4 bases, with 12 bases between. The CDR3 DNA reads TGTGCCAGCAGTTTATCGACCCCAGGGGTCTATGGCTACACCTTC. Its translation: CASSLSTPGVYGYTF.

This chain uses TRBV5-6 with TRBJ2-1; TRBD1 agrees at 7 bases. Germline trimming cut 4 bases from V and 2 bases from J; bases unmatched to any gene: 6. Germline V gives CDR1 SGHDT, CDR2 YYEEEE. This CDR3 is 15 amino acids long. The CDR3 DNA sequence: TGTGCCAGCAGCCCAGAACAGGGGACCTACAATGAGCAGTTCTTC. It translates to CASSPEQGTYNEQFF.

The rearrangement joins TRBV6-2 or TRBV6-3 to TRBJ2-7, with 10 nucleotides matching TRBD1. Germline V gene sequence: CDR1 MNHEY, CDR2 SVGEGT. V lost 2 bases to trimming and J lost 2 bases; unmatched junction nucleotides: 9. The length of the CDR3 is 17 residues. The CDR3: CASSYPGQGTTPYEQYV. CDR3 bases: TGTGCCAGCAGTTACCCGGGACAGGGGACAACCCCCTACGAGCAGTACGTC.

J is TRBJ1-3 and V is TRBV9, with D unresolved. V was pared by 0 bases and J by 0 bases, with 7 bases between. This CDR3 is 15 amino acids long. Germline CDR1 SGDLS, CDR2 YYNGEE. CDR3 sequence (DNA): TGTGCCAGCAGCGTAGACTCAAGCTCTGGAAACACCATATATTTT. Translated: CASSVDSSSGNTIYF.

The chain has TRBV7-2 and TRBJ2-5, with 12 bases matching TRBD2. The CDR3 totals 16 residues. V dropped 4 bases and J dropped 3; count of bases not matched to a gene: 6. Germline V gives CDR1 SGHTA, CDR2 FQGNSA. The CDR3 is CASSSSSGGAEETQYF. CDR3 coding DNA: TGTGCCAGCAGCTCTTCTAGCGGGGGGGCGGAAGAGACCCAGTACTTC.

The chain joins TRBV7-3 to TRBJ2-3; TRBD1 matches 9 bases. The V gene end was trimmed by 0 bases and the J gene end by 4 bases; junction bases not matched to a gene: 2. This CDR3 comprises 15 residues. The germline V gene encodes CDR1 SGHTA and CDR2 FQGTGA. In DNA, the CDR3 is TGTGCCAGCAGCTTAACAGGACAGGGGTCAGATACGCAGTATTTT. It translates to CASSLTGQGSDTQYF.

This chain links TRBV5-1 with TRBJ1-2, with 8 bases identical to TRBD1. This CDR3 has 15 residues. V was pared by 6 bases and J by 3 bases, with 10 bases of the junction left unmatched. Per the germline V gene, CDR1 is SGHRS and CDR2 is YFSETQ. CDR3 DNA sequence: TGCGCCAGCAATCCCCTGGCAGGGGGCGACTATGGCTACACCTTC. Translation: CASNPLAGGDYGYTF.

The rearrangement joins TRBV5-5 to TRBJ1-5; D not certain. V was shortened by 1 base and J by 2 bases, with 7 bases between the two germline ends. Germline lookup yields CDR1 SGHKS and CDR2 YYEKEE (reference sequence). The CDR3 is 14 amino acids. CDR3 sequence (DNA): TGTGCCAGCAGCTTGCTCGAGCGCAATCAGCCCCAGCATTTT. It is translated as CASSLLERNQPQHF.

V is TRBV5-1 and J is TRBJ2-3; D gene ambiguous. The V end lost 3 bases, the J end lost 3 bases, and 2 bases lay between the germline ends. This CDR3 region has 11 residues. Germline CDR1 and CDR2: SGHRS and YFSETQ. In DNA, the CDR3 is TGCGCCAGCAGCTCGACAGATACGCAGTATTTT. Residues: CASSSTDTQYF.

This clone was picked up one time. The CDR3 is CASSDRGTPSNQPQHF. For the CDR3, the DNA is TGTGCCAGCAGTGATAGGGGCACCCCTAGCAATCAGCCCCAGCATTTT. The V call is TRBV2, the J call TRBJ1-5; a weak D match, TRBD1 (5 bases). Germline V lookup: CDR1 SNHLY, CDR2 FYNNEI. The CDR3 is 16 residues long. V lost 3 bases to trimming and J lost 0 bases, with 12 bases between them.

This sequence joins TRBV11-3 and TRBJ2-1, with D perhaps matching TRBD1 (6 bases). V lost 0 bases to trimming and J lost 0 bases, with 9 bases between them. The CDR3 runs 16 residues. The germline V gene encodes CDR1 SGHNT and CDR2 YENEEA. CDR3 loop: CASSLDTGSSYNEQFF. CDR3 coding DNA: TGTGCCAGCAGCTTAGATACAGGGAGCTCCTACAATGAGCAGTTCTTC.

The CDR3 DNA reads TGTGCCAGCAGCTTATCCGAGTACCCTAAAGAGCAGTACTTC. It encodes CASSLSEYPKEQYF. The V and J genes are TRBV7-8 and TRBJ2-7; D uncertain. Germline CDR1 SGHVS, CDR2 FQNEAQ. This CDR3 is 14 amino acids long. V dropped 2 bases and J dropped 7 bases, with 15 bases sitting between them.

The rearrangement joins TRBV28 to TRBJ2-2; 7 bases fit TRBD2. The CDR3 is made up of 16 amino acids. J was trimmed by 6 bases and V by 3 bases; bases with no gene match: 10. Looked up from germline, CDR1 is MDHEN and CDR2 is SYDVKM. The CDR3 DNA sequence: TGTGCCAGCAGTTTGGTCGCGGGGGTTGCTCCCGGGGAGCTGTTTTTT. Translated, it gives CASSLVAGVAPGELFF.